The 28 T cell receptor beta chains in this list originate from one sample, sequenced in a study of shared clonotypes between healthy human individuals. Some clones are missing from TCRdb's copy, which holds only in-frame ones; the method was immunoSEQ multiplex PCR. The top ten hold roughly 0.14% of the sample, which has approximately 2.5 million clones, approximately 90% seen once. The specimen was naive CD4+ T cells sorted from blood. The sample's subset: CD45RA+ positively selected. The receptors here all came from a young man in good health.

The V call is TRBV4-1, the J call TRBJ2-5; D remains ambiguous. The germline V and J ends were trimmed by 0 bases and 3 bases, with 2 bases remaining between them. The CDR3 sequence is 12 residues long. Germline loops: CDR1 MGHRA, CDR2 YSYEKL. Here the CDR3 reads CASSQDEETQYF. DNA for the CDR3: TGCGCCAGCAGCCAAGATGAAGAGACCCAGTACTTC.

The genes are TRBV11-2 and TRBJ1-6; D not certain. The CDR3 length is 13 residues. CDR1 is SGHAT, CDR2 FQNNGV, per germline. V gave up 5 bases and J gave up 8 bases, with 10 bases separating them. The CDR3: CASSPGGDSPLHF. DNA for the CDR3: TGTGCCAGCAGCCCCGGCGGAGATTCACCCCTCCACTTT.

This chain joins TRBV5-4 and TRBJ1-1; maybe TRBD1 (6 bases). The CDR3 is 14 amino acids. CDR1 and CDR2 from the germline V gene are SGHNT and YYREEE (reference sequence). V lost 4 bases to trimming and J lost 0 bases, with 10 bases between them. CDR3 sequence: CASSRDTLNTEAFF. For the CDR3, the DNA is TGTGCCAGCAGCCGGGACACCCTGAACACTGAAGCTTTCTTT.

The chain uses TRBV9 and TRBJ2-1; 16 bases match TRBD2. The V gene end was trimmed by 3 bases and the J gene end by 3 bases; junction bases not matched to a gene: 9. Germline CDR1 and CDR2: SGDLS and YYNGEE. The CDR3 contains 19 residues. The CDR3 DNA reads as TGTGCCAGCAGCGCCGAGGGACTAGCGGGAGGGAGGCTCTACAATGAGCAGTTCTTC. Translating it yields CASSAEGLAGGRLYNEQFF.

The chain uses TRBV6-5 and TRBJ1-6; weak D call: TRBD1 (5 bases). CDR3 size: 13 residues. CDR1 is MNHEY, CDR2 SVGAGI, per germline. The V and J ends lost 6 bases and 7 bases respectively, with 10 bases between them. CDR3 DNA sequence: TGTGCCAGCAGAAGACAGCAAAATTCACCCCTCCACTTT. Translation gives CASRRQQNSPLHF.

This chain joins TRBV15 and TRBJ2-7, with 7 bases lining up with TRBD1. V trimming: 2 bases; J trimming: 0 bases; junction bases outside the gene matches: 4. The CDR3 runs 15 residues. Germline-derived CDR1 and CDR2 are LNHNV and YYDKDF (reference sequence). The CDR3 spells CATSRTGTASYEQYF. The CDR3 bases are TGTGCCACCAGCAGAACCGGGACAGCCTCCTACGAGCAGTACTTC.

The rearrangement joins TRBV6-6 to TRBJ2-2; TRBD1 might be the D (5 bases). The germline V gene encodes CDR1 MNHNY and CDR2 SVGAGI (reference sequence). Deletions cut 0 bases from V and 7 bases from J, with 12 bases between. This CDR3 comprises 15 residues. In DNA form, the CDR3 reads TGTGCCAGCAGTTACTCATTTGGACAACGCGGGGAGCTGTTTTTT. It specifies CASSYSFGQRGELFF.

The chain joins TRBV29-1 to TRBJ2-5, with TRBD2 matching 10 bases. The end of the DNA is better explained by TRBJ2-7, so the J call may be wrong. There are 13 residues in the CDR3. Germline lookup yields CDR1 SQVTM and CDR2 ANQGSEA. CDR3: CSVLLAGIYEQYF. CDR3 DNA: TGCAGCGTCCTACTAGCGGGGATTTACGAGCAGTACTTC.

The V gene is TRBV9, the J gene TRBJ1-2; tentative D call: TRBD1 (6 bases). The CDR3 is 15 amino acids. The V end lost 2 bases, the J end lost 7 bases, and 18 bases lay between the germline ends. Germline V gene sequence: CDR1 SGDLS, CDR2 YYNGEE. The CDR3 coding sequence is TGTGCCAGCAGCGTGTTATCAACAGGGCTTCGTGGCTACACCTTC. Translating gives CASSVLSTGLRGYTF.

J is TRBJ1-2 and V is TRBV5-1, with D unclear. Germline V gene sequence: CDR1 SGHRS, CDR2 YFSETQ. CDR3 length: 13 residues. Trimming shortened V by 1 base and J by 4 bases, and 8 bases separated the two germline ends. The CDR3 sequence: CASSLFSTYGYTF. DNA for the CDR3: TGCGCCAGCAGCTTGTTCAGCACCTATGGCTACACCTTC.

The chain employs TRBV11-2 and TRBJ1-6; TRBD1 might be the D (6 bases). Per germline, CDR1 SGHAT and CDR2 FQNNGV. This CDR3 comprises 16 residues. V dropped 1 base and J dropped 7 bases, with 14 bases sitting between them. CDR3 in amino acids: CASSLVGQGWNSPLHF. The CDR3 DNA sequence: TGTGCCAGCAGCTTAGTAGGGCAGGGGTGGAATTCACCCCTCCACTTT.

The chain couples TRBV19 to TRBJ1-6; D is unresolved. V lost 4 bases and J 2 bases, leaving 12 bases between the germline ends. This CDR3 has 16 residues. Germline V gives CDR1 LNHDA, CDR2 SQIVND (reference sequence). DNA for the CDR3: TGTGCCAGTAGTACCCAGACTTCCACCTATAATTCACCCCTCCACTTT. This translates into CASSTQTSTYNSPLHF.

The chain employs TRBV28 and TRBJ2-3, with TRBD1 matching over 10 bases. In germline, CDR1 is MDHEN, CDR2 SYDVKM. The junction had 9 bases not matched to a gene; V was cut back by 5 bases and J by 4 bases. The CDR3 runs 16 residues. CDR3 nucleotides: TGTGCCAGCAGTAGGACGGGGGACAGGGGATCAGATACGCAGTATTTT. The encoded protein is CASSRTGDRGSDTQYF.

V gene TRBV6-6 combines with J gene TRBJ2-5; 13 nucleotides match TRBD2. CDR1 is MNHNY and CDR2 is SVGAGI in the germline V gene (reference sequence). Unmatched junction bases numbered 8, after V lost 5 bases and J lost 5 bases. The CDR3 has 16 amino acids. In nucleotides, the CDR3 is TGTGCCAGCAGTCTCACTAGCGGGGGGGCGTATGAGACCCAGTACTTC. It is translated as CASSLTSGGAYETQYF.

CDR3 loop: CASSLELRNEQFF. In DNA, the CDR3 is TGCGCCAGCAGCTTGGAACTCCGGAATGAGCAGTTCTTC. The chain carries TRBV5-1 and TRBJ2-1; D gene unclear. Looked up from germline, CDR1 is SGHRS and CDR2 is YFSETQ. The CDR3 totals 13 residues. Trimming pared 0 bases from V and 7 bases from J, leaving 8 bases between.

In nucleotides, the CDR3 is TGTGCCAGCAGCTCAGCGGCCACCTACGAGCAGTACTTC. Translated, it gives CASSSAATYEQYF. J is TRBJ2-7 and V is TRBV11-2, with D possibly TRBD2 on 5 matching bases. The CDR3 covers 13 residues. The V and J ends lost 4 bases and 2 bases respectively, with 9 bases between them. Per the germline V gene, CDR1 is SGHAT and CDR2 is FQNNGV.

This clone appeared a single time. The CDR3 is CASSEATGLSTDTQYF. The CDR3 region has the DNA TGTGCCAGCAGTGAAGCGACGGGTTTGAGCACAGATACGCAGTATTTT. This rearrangement joins TRBV6-1 to TRBJ2-3; no firm D call. The CDR3 is made up of 16 amino acids. CDR1 is MNHNS, CDR2 SASEGT, per germline. The germline V and J ends were trimmed by 0 bases and 0 bases, with 10 bases remaining between them.

J is TRBJ2-1 and V is TRBV7-2, with 8 nucleotides matching TRBD2. Germline trimming cut 5 bases from V and 8 bases from J; bases unmatched to any gene: 11. Germline loops: CDR1 SGHTA, CDR2 FQGNSA. The CDR3 contains 15 residues. The CDR3 spells CASSPGGLGSHEQFF. As DNA, the CDR3 is TGTGCCAGCAGCCCCGGGGGACTAGGATCCCATGAGCAGTTCTTC.

The chain couples TRBV20-1 to TRBJ1-1; no clear D gene. Germline loops: CDR1 DFQATT, CDR2 SNEGSKA (reference sequence). The length of the CDR3 is 11 residues. The V and J ends lost 8 bases and 1 base respectively, with 8 bases between them. The chain's CDR3 is CSSGRNTEAFF. In DNA, the CDR3 is TGCAGTTCCGGGAGGAACACTGAAGCTTTCTTT.

This clone was recorded a few times. This chain links TRBV19 with TRBJ1-1; D gene uncertain. The CDR3 is made up of 12 amino acids. Germline-derived CDR1 and CDR2 are LNHDA and SQIVND (reference sequence). Trimming stripped 10 bases from V and 5 bases from J, with 14 bases between. The CDR3 DNA reads TGTGCCACCGCGGATTTTTGGACTGAAGCTTTCTTT. Translated: CATADFWTEAFF.

This chain connects TRBV9 to TRBJ2-5; 9 bases fit TRBD2. With V trimmed by 4 bases and J by 1 base, 5 bases remained unmatched. The CDR3 is made up of 15 amino acids. CDR1 is SGDLS and CDR2 is YYNGEE in the germline V gene. DNA for the CDR3: TGTGCCAGCAGCCCCTCTAGCGGGGTCCAAGAGACCCAGTACTTC. Its translation: CASSPSSGVQETQYF.

The genes are TRBV9 and TRBJ2-7; 9 bases match TRBD2. The CDR3 has 15 residues. V shed 3 bases, J shed 0 bases, and the junction held 4 bases outside the gene matches. CDR1 and CDR2 from the germline V gene are SGDLS and YYNGEE. The CDR3 DNA reads TGTGCCAGCAGCGGAGGTAGCGGGAGCTCCTACGAGCAGTACTTC. As protein: CASSGGSGSSYEQYF.

The gene calls are TRBV2 and TRBJ2-2, with 7 bases lining up with TRBD1. Trimming cost V 7 bases and J 1 base; bases outside gene matches: 3. CDR1 and CDR2 from the germline V gene are SNHLY and FYNNEI. The CDR3 covers 14 residues. The CDR3 DNA follows: TGTGCCAGCAAGGGGGCACTGAACACCGGGGAGCTGTTTTTT. It codes for CASKGALNTGELFF.

This clone has just one count. The chain carries TRBV11-2 and TRBJ1-1; 9 nucleotides line up with TRBD1. Germline assignment: CDR1 SGHAT and CDR2 FQNNGV. The J segment lost 8 bases and the V segment lost 2 bases, leaving 9 bases of the junction unmatched. The CDR3 runs to 15 residues. The CDR3 spells CASSLNRGQGEEAFF. For the CDR3, the DNA is TGTGCCAGCAGCTTAAATCGGGGACAGGGCGAGGAAGCTTTCTTT.

The V gene is TRBV29-1, the J gene TRBJ2-3; a possible D gene is TRBD2 (5 bases). The V end lost 3 bases, the J end lost 1 base, and 11 bases lay between the germline ends. This CDR3 is 14 amino acids long. CDR1 is SQVTM and CDR2 is ANQGSEA in the germline V gene. This chain's CDR3 is CSVDLASGTDTQYF. CDR3 nucleotide sequence: TGCAGCGTTGATTTAGCGTCAGGCACAGATACGCAGTATTTT.

V and J are TRBV18 and TRBJ1-5, with 8 nucleotides matching TRBD1. Germline-derived CDR1 and CDR2 are KGHSH and LQKENI. This CDR3 has 15 amino acids. Unmatched junction bases numbered 4, after V lost 2 bases and J lost 4 bases. The CDR3 sequence: CASSPKTGENQPQHF. DNA for the CDR3: TGTGCCAGCTCACCAAAGACAGGGGAGAATCAGCCCCAGCATTTT.

V usage is TRBV5-6 and J usage is TRBJ2-2, with D perhaps matching TRBD1 or TRBD2 (6 bases each). V gave up 2 bases and J gave up 6 bases, with 11 bases separating them. This CDR3 comprises 14 residues. CDR1 and CDR2 (germline): SGHDT, YYEEEE. The CDR3 sequence: CASSFAGGAGELFF. The CDR3, as DNA: TGTGCCAGCAGCTTCGCCGGGGGCGCCGGGGAGCTGTTTTTT.

The gene calls are TRBV5-5 and TRBJ2-7; possibly TRBD1 for D (6 bases). The length of the CDR3 is 13 residues. V shed 6 bases and J shed 4 bases, with 14 bases lying between them. Germline V CDR1 and CDR2: SGHKS, YYEKEE (reference sequence). The CDR3 nucleotides are TGTGCCAGCATCGGGACATTGGGATACGAGCAGTACTTC. Translated: CASIGTLGYEQYF.